The text below deals with one TCR beta chain. cDNA prepared by RNA extraction and subsequent reverse transcription served as the template for sequencing. The repertoire was sequenced with immunoSEQ multiplex PCR; TCRdb's copy has only in-frame clones and lacks some. Among about 200,000 clones listed, more than 55% were seen once. The CDR3 sequence is 13 residues long. CDR1 is SGHVS, CDR2 FNYEAQ, per germline. V was cut by 1 base and J by 2 bases, with 6 bases left in between. These data come from a study of CD8+ T cells in alopecia areata. Sequencing input: CD8+ T cells sorted from blood. The TCR comes from a human donor in good health. This chain uses TRBV7-6 with TRBJ2-7; the D is unclear. The CDR3, as DNA: TGTGCCAGCAGCTTAGACCGAACCTACGAGCAGTACTTC. It specifies CASSLDRTYEQYF.